Given below is one T cell receptor beta chain in context. This CDR3 is built from 14 residues. Germline V CDR1 and CDR2: LNHDA, SQIVND (reference sequence). V shed 3 bases and J shed 4 bases, with 12 bases lying between them. This entry comes from a study of blood T cell repertoires in COVID-19. Study information: Sample material is recorded as cDNA or gDNA derived from T cells, B-cell-depleted T cells, or PBMCs.

Repertoires were generated with immunoSEQ multiplex PCR, while TCRdb's copy carries only in-frame clones and drops some. This sample has around 100,000 clones, with approximately 80% found just once. The chain recombines TRBV19 with TRBJ1-1; D remains unclear. The sequence came from a human donor in a cohort sampled during active COVID-19. Sequencing was performed on peripheral blood. The CDR3 spells CASSMAQFSTEAFF. For the CDR3, the DNA is TGTGCCAGTAGTATGGCCCAGTTCAGCACTGAAGCTTTCTTT.